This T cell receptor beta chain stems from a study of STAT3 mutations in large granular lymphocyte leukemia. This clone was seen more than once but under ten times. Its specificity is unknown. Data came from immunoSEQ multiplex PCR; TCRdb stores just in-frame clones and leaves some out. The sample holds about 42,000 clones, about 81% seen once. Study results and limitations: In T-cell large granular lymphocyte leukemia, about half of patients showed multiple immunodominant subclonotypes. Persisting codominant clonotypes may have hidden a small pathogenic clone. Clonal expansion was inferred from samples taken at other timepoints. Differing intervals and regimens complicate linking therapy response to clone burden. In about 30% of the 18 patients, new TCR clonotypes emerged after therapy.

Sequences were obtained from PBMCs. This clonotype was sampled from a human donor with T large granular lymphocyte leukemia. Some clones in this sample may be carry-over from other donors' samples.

The CDR3 sequence is CASSLSNSGNTIYF. The DNA for the CDR3 is TGTGCCAGCAGCTTAAGCAACTCTGGAAACACCATATATTTT. The chain employs TRBV7-9 and TRBJ1-3; D ambiguous. Germline-derived CDR1 and CDR2 are SEHNR and FQNEAQ (reference sequence). V was trimmed by 2 bases and J by 0 bases, leaving 5 bases between them. The CDR3 is 14 amino acids.